Below, 21 T cell receptor beta chains from the same sample are listed, as sequenced in a study of cytomegalovirus exposure and HLA in healthy donors. In the PCR, 60 Vbeta and 13 Jbeta primers were used. Data came from immunoSEQ multiplex PCR; TCRdb stores just in-frame clones and leaves some out. The data hold about 160,000 clones, with approximately 75% observed a single time. Input material: PBMCs. Receptors originate from a man aged 50 to 60 in good health and CMV-seropositive.

Of note for this clone: Germline is not matched at one junction end, which may reflect a read error. V and J are TRBV27 and TRBJ2-3; D gene unclear. Germline V gene lookup returns CDR1 MNHEY and CDR2 SMNVEV (reference sequence). The CDR3 length is 13 residues. This CDR3 is CASSSITTVTQYF. The CDR3 nucleotides read TGTGCCAGCAGTTCAATTACAACAGTTACGCAGTATTTT.

This chain uses TRBV19 with TRBJ2-3, with 13 nucleotides matching TRBD2. Germline V lookup: CDR1 LNHDA, CDR2 SQIVND (reference sequence). After removal of 4 bases from V and 6 bases from J, the junction contained 13 bases not matched to a gene. The CDR3 runs to 18 residues. CDR3 residues: CASSRRPLAGGPADTQYF. CDR3 nucleotides: TGTGCCAGTAGTAGGAGACCACTAGCGGGGGGGCCGGCCGATACGCAGTATTTT.

The chain links TRBV6-5 to TRBJ1-5; D unresolved. The CDR3 contains 14 residues. V lost 0 bases to trimming and J lost 5 bases, with 8 bases between them. CDR1 is MNHEY, CDR2 SVGAGI, per germline. CDR3 DNA sequence: TGTGCCAGCAGTTACTCGCCCATAGATCAGCCCCAGCATTTT. Translated, it gives CASSYSPIDQPQHF.

The chain has TRBV29-1 and TRBJ2-1; 8 bases line up with TRBD2. The germline gives CDR1 SQVTM, CDR2 ANQGSEA. Germline trimming cut 3 bases from V and 4 bases from J; bases unmatched to any gene: 8. CDR3 length: 15 amino acids. CDR3 sequence (DNA): TGCAGCGTTGATTTGCGCGGGGGGCGTTACAATGAGCAGTTCTTC. Translated, it gives CSVDLRGGRYNEQFF.

The chain has TRBV11-3 and TRBJ1-1, with TRBD1 identical over 7 bases. This CDR3 has 13 amino acids. V trimming: 5 bases; J trimming: 8 bases; junction bases outside the gene matches: 8. The germline V gene has CDR1 SGHNT and CDR2 YENEEA. CDR3 loop: CASSARDSSEAFF. Here the CDR3 DNA reads TGTGCCAGCAGCGCAAGGGACAGTTCCGAAGCTTTCTTT.

The J gene is TRBJ2-5, the V gene TRBV18, with D tentatively TRBD1 (5 bases). The CDR3 totals 10 residues. V was shortened by 8 bases and J by 5 bases, with 6 bases between the two germline ends. Germline CDR1 reads KGHSH; CDR2 reads LQKENI. The CDR3 region is CASAGETQYF. As DNA, the CDR3 is TGTGCCAGCGCAGGGGAGACCCAGTACTTC.

For the CDR3, the DNA is TGTGCCAGCAGTCCACTACAGGGGACCACAACTAATGAAAAACTGTTTTTT. Protein product: CASSPLQGTTTNEKLFF. The rearrangement joins TRBV28 to TRBJ1-4, with 7 bases identical to TRBD1. The germline CDR1 and CDR2 sequences are MDHEN and SYDVKM. The CDR3 has 17 amino acids. The V gene end was trimmed by 5 bases and the J gene end by 0 bases; junction bases not matched to a gene: 9.

This chain links TRBV5-4 with TRBJ1-2; a possible D gene is TRBD1 (5 bases). The CDR3 covers 13 residues. V was pared by 4 bases and J by 3 bases, with 10 bases between. In germline, CDR1 is SGHNT, CDR2 YYREEE (reference sequence). In DNA form, the CDR3 reads TGTGCCAGCAGCCGACAGAAAGACTATGGCTACACCTTC. This codes for CASSRQKDYGYTF. Supplemented by reference TRBV5-4 and TRBJ1-2, the full variable domain reads ETGVTQSPTHLIKTRGQQVTLRCSSQSGHNTVSWYQQALGQGPQFIFQYYREEENGRGNFPPRFSGLQFPNYSSELNVNALELDDSALYLCASSRQKDYGYTFGSGTRLTVV.

This rearrangement joins TRBV7-2 to TRBJ1-6; TRBD1 matches 8 bases. Germline assignment: CDR1 SGHTA and CDR2 FQGNSA. CDR3 length: 17 amino acids. After removal of 5 bases from V and 4 bases from J, the junction contained 10 bases not matched to a gene. The DNA of the CDR3 is TGTGCCAGCAGCCGAAGCGGACAGGGCGTTTATAATTCACCCCTCCACTTT. Translated, it gives CASSRSGQGVYNSPLHF.

This clone has only a few counts. The chain has TRBV5-6 and TRBJ1-1; TRBD1 aligns across 8 bases. CDR3 size: 15 residues. V shed 2 bases, J shed 5 bases, and the junction held 8 bases outside the gene matches. CDR1 SGHDT and CDR2 YYEEEE come from the germline V gene. The CDR3 DNA sequence: TGTGCCAGCAGCTTCCGGGACAGGCGTGATACTGAAGCTTTCTTT. Amino acid sequence: CASSFRDRRDTEAFF.

Here the CDR3 DNA reads TGTGCCAGCTCACTTTCCGGGACAGGGGTAACCGGGGAGCTGTTTTTT. Its translation is CASSLSGTGVTGELFF. The rearrangement joins TRBV18 to TRBJ2-2; 10 nucleotides match TRBD1. V lost 4 bases, J lost 5 bases, and 7 bases stayed unmatched. CDR3 length: 16 amino acids. Germline CDR1 is KGHSH and CDR2 is LQKENI.

The chain is built from TRBV7-2 and TRBJ1-2; D ambiguous. V lost 2 bases, J lost 6 bases, and 10 bases lay in between. Germline assignment: CDR1 SGHTA and CDR2 FQGNSA. The CDR3 sequence is 13 residues long. Written as DNA, the CDR3 is TGTGCCAGCAGCTTAACACAGAGTGATGGCTACACCTTC. Amino acid sequence: CASSLTQSDGYTF.

The chain carries TRBV7-9 and TRBJ1-2, with 9 bases matching TRBD1. The germline V gene encodes CDR1 SEHNR and CDR2 FQNEAQ (reference sequence). The ends lost 2 bases at V and 8 bases at J; junction bases unmatched: 15. The CDR3 spans 17 residues. In nucleotides, the CDR3 is TGTGCCAGCAGCTTACCGCCGCCGGAGCACAGGGGGCGCGGCTACACCTTC. This encodes CASSLPPPEHRGRGYTF.

The chain recombines TRBV21-1 with TRBJ1-6; the table's D gene call, TRBD1, was not cross checked with the DNA. TRBV21-1 is assigned pseudogene status. CDR3 length: 19 residues. CDR3 nucleotides: TGTGCCAGCAGCAAAGCGCTTTTCGAGGATACAGGCAGTAATTCACCCCTCCACTTT. It is translated as CASSKALFEDTGSNSPLHF.

The chain employs TRBV4-2 and TRBJ2-7; no definite D call. The CDR3 covers 15 residues. The germline V gene encodes CDR1 LGHNA and CDR2 YNFKEQ. The ends were cut back, 0 bases at V and 5 bases at J, with 14 bases in the middle. The CDR3 reads CASSQETGGSNEQYF. For the CDR3, the DNA is TGTGCCAGCAGCCAAGAAACCGGCGGTTCCAACGAGCAGTACTTC.

The V gene is TRBV7-2, the J gene TRBJ2-7, with D possibly matching TRBD1 (5 bases). Trimming stripped 4 bases from V and 3 bases from J, with 16 bases between. The CDR3 consists of 15 residues. The germline V gene encodes CDR1 SGHTA and CDR2 FQGNSA. The CDR3 loop is CASSWYRQGNYEQYF. CDR3 coding DNA: TGTGCCAGCAGCTGGTACCGGCAGGGCAACTACGAGCAGTACTTC.

The chain employs TRBV6-1 and TRBJ1-1; 8 bases match TRBD1. CDR1 MNHNS and CDR2 SASEGT come from the germline V gene. Germline trimming cut 1 base from V and 7 bases from J; bases unmatched to any gene: 5. The CDR3 length is 14 residues. Written as DNA, the CDR3 is TGTGCCAGCAGTGAAGGGCCAGGGGGCCTTGAAGCTTTCTTT. Translated: CASSEGPGGLEAFF.

This chain connects TRBV9 to TRBJ2-2; 8 positions match TRBD1. The CDR3 has 16 residues. The germline CDR1 and CDR2 sequences are SGDLS and YYNGEE. V shed 3 bases, J shed 2 bases, and the junction held 6 bases outside the gene matches. The CDR3 here is CASSAAGQGNTGELFF. The CDR3 DNA sequence: TGTGCCAGCAGCGCCGCCGGACAGGGAAACACCGGGGAGCTGTTTTTT.

The chain carries TRBV4-3 and TRBJ1-2; D possibly corresponds to TRBD1 (5 bases). With 0 bases removed from V and 2 bases from J, the gap between germline ends came to 16 bases. CDR3 length equals 17 residues. From germline, CDR1 is LGHNA and CDR2 YSLEER. The CDR3 bases are TGCGCCAGCAGCCAAGAAAGGGATGTAAAGGGGAACTATGGCTACACCTTC. Translation gives CASSQERDVKGNYGYTF.

V gene TRBV5-1 combines with J gene TRBJ2-5; 8 positions agree with TRBD1. Germline trimming cut 2 bases from V and 5 bases from J; bases unmatched to any gene: 8. The length of the CDR3 is 15 residues. Germline-derived CDR1 and CDR2 are SGHRS and YFSETQ. Here the CDR3 DNA reads TGCGCCAGCAGCTTCAGTCCAGGGGGCTTGGAGACCCAGTACTTC. This sequence encodes CASSFSPGGLETQYF.

For this clone: A read error may produce the germline difference seen at one junction end. The chain is built from TRBV7-7 and TRBJ2-3; D possibly corresponds to TRBD2 (6 bases). Looked up from germline, CDR1 is SSHAT and CDR2 is FNYEAQ (reference sequence). CDR3 length: 13 residues. CDR3 bases: TGTGCTAGCAGCGACGGGACTACAGATACGCAGTATTTT. Amino acids: CASSDGTTDTQYF.